Below, 24 T cell receptor beta chains from the same sample are listed, as sequenced in a study of blood T cell repertoires in COVID-19. Sequencing was performed with immunoSEQ multiplex PCR; in TCRdb, only in-frame clones are kept and a portion is missing. The profile shows approximately 74,000 clones, roughly 88% of them singletons. Sequencing was carried out using peripheral blood. The origin of the receptors is a woman between 55 and 75 years old with acute or convalescent COVID-19.

In this sample, this clone turned up once. The CDR3, as DNA: TGTGCCAGCCGGGATTCCTCCACAGATACGCAGTATTTT. This encodes CASRDSSTDTQYF. The chain uses TRBV19 and TRBJ2-3; TRBD2 is a possible D gene (5 bases). The length of the CDR3 is 13 residues. V lost 9 bases and J 2 bases, leaving 12 bases between the germline ends. Germline V lookup: CDR1 LNHDA, CDR2 SQIVND (reference sequence).

The gene calls are TRBV5-1 and TRBJ2-1; 7 bases fit TRBD2. This CDR3 comprises 15 residues. CDR1 SGHRS and CDR2 YFSETQ come from the germline V gene. The ends lost 2 bases at V and 3 bases at J; junction bases unmatched: 5. The CDR3 DNA sequence: TGCGCCAGCAGCTTCGGCGGGGGTCTCTACAATGAGCAGTTCTTC. Protein product: CASSFGGGLYNEQFF.

The chain joins TRBV5-1 to TRBJ1-1, with 8 bases identical to TRBD1. The CDR3 totals 15 residues. V was pared by 3 bases and J by 4 bases, with 8 bases of the junction left unmatched. From germline, CDR1 is SGHRS and CDR2 YFSETQ. The CDR3 reads CASSSLPTGGTEAFF. CDR3 nucleotide sequence: TGCGCCAGCAGCTCCCTACCCACAGGGGGCACTGAAGCTTTCTTT.

The chain has TRBV6-1 and TRBJ2-2, with D possibly matching TRBD1 (6 bases). Germline-derived CDR1 and CDR2 are MNHNS and SASEGT. CDR3 length: 16 residues. Between the trimmed V and J ends, which lost 3 bases and 0 bases, there was a span of 11 bases. The CDR3 sequence is CASSEGHPSNTGELFF. The CDR3 nucleotides are TGTGCCAGCAGTGAGGGACACCCCTCGAACACCGGGGAGCTGTTTTTT.

The chain uses TRBV19 and TRBJ1-1; D gene unclear. Trimming pared 7 bases from V and 11 bases from J, leaving 17 bases between. The germline V gene has CDR1 LNHDA and CDR2 SQIVND (reference sequence). The CDR3 loop spans 12 amino acids. CDR3 nucleotides: TGTGCCAGTACAAAGGGAGTGGGCGGGGCTTTCTTT. This translates into CASTKGVGGAFF.

The V call is TRBV6-5, the J call TRBJ2-2, with 9 bases that match TRBD1. CDR3 length: 14 residues. V shed 10 bases and J 2 bases; nucleotides not matched to a gene: 5. CDR1 is MNHEY, CDR2 SVGAGI, per germline. CDR3 loop: CAIRDRENTGELFF. CDR3 DNA: TGTGCCATCCGGGACAGGGAAAACACCGGGGAGCTGTTTTTT.

J is TRBJ2-7 and V is TRBV6-5, with 8 nucleotides matching TRBD1. Germline V gene lookup returns CDR1 MNHEY and CDR2 SVGAGI. The trim removed 5 bases at V and 2 bases at J, leaving 5 bases unmatched. This CDR3 region has 14 residues. In DNA, the CDR3 is TGTGCCAGCAGTCGGACAGGGTCGGCCTACGAGCAGTACGTC. Residues: CASSRTGSAYEQYV.

The J gene is TRBJ1-1, the V gene TRBV19; D is perhaps TRBD1 (6 bases). V gave up 5 bases and J gave up 1 base, with 11 bases separating them. Germline V gene sequence: CDR1 LNHDA, CDR2 SQIVND (reference sequence). The CDR3 is made up of 14 amino acids. CDR3 sequence (DNA): TGTGCCAGTAGTTTGGGACAACAGAACACTGAAGCTTTCTTT. Translated: CASSLGQQNTEAFF.

This clone was observed a few times. This chain connects TRBV11-2 to TRBJ1-6; unclear D gene. The CDR3 totals 13 residues. Germline CDR1 is SGHAT and CDR2 is FQNNGV. Trimming left V 0 bases short and J 9 bases short, with 6 bases between. The CDR3: CASSLETGSPLHF. CDR3 in DNA: TGTGCCAGCAGCTTAGAAACGGGTTCACCCCTCCACTTT.

The chain joins TRBV13 to TRBJ1-2; TRBD1 agrees at 8 bases. The V gene end was trimmed by 5 bases and the J gene end by 2 bases; junction bases not matched to a gene: 1. The CDR3 is made up of 13 amino acids. Germline V gene sequence: CDR1 PRHDT, CDR2 FYEKMQ (reference sequence). The CDR3 here is CASSRTGNYGYTF. The CDR3, as DNA: TGTGCCAGCAGCCGGACAGGGAACTATGGCTACACCTTC.

This sequence joins TRBV27 and TRBJ2-1; 15 bases match TRBD2. V dropped 0 bases and J dropped 9; count of bases not matched to a gene: 6. This CDR3 comprises 17 residues. Looked up from germline, CDR1 is MNHEY and CDR2 is SMNVEV (reference sequence). The CDR3 DNA follows: TGTGCCAGCAGTTTATCTTTCGGGGGACTAGCGGGAGGTGAGCAGTTCTTC. Protein: CASSLSFGGLAGGEQFF.

The chain links TRBV10-2 to TRBJ1-5, with 11 bases fitting TRBD1. In germline, CDR1 is WSHSY, CDR2 SAAADI. This CDR3 comprises 14 residues. With 7 bases clipped from V and 7 bases from J, the junction kept 6 bases outside the gene matches. The CDR3 DNA is TGCGCCAGCACGGACAGGGGGCGCGACCAGCCCCAGCATTTT. It encodes CASTDRGRDQPQHF.

This clone was found a few times. CDR3 bases: TGTGCCAGCAGCCCCCGGCAGGCCTACTATGGCTACACCTTC. Amino acids: CASSPRQAYYGYTF. The chain is built from TRBV7-8 and TRBJ1-2, with D hard to call. CDR1 and CDR2 (germline): SGHVS, FQNEAQ. The V end lost 5 bases, the J end lost 3 bases, and 13 bases lay between the germline ends. CDR3 size: 14 residues.

Regarding this clone: In the same sample, other DNA sequences code for this CDR3. The rearrangement links TRBV27 to TRBJ2-7, with TRBD1 identical over 7 bases. Germline V gives CDR1 MNHEY, CDR2 SMNVEV (reference sequence). The trim removed 6 bases at V and 13 bases at J, leaving 12 bases unmatched. This CDR3 region has 12 residues. CDR3 in amino acids: CASSPSPGQTYV. The CDR3 DNA sequence: TGTGCCAGCAGCCCGTCCCCGGGACAGACCTACGTC.

This chain joins TRBV9 and TRBJ1-2, with no clear D. V shed 0 bases and J shed 1 base, with 7 bases lying between them. The CDR3 is made up of 14 amino acids. From germline, CDR1 is SGDLS and CDR2 YYNGEE. The DNA of the CDR3 is TGTGCCAGCAGCGTAGGCAGCGTTAACTATGGCTACACCTTC. Amino acids: CASSVGSVNYGYTF.

The gene calls are TRBV6-2 or TRBV6-3 and TRBJ1-1; D gene uncertain. Germline loops: CDR1 MNHEY, CDR2 SVGEGT. CDR3 length: 11 residues. V gave up 4 bases and J gave up 8 bases, with 8 bases separating them. The CDR3 reads CASSFYWEAFF. DNA of the CDR3: TGTGCCAGCAGTTTCTACTGGGAAGCTTTCTTT.

DNA of the CDR3: TGTGCCAGCACCCCGACTAGCTTCCGGACCAATGAGCAGTTCTTC. The encoded protein is CASTPTSFRTNEQFF. The chain recombines TRBV7-2 with TRBJ2-1; 7 bases are shared with TRBD2. This CDR3 region has 15 residues. Germline CDR1 SGHTA, CDR2 FQGNSA. V shed 7 bases and J 6 bases; nucleotides not matched to a gene: 12.

CDR3 DNA: TGTGCCACCAGCAGACAGGGGATGCAGCCCCAGCATTTT. Translating gives CATSRQGMQPQHF. This rearrangement joins TRBV15 to TRBJ1-5; weak D call: TRBD1 (6 bases). This CDR3 spans 13 amino acids. Germline loops: CDR1 LNHNV, CDR2 YYDKDF (reference sequence). The V gene lost 2 bases and the J gene lost 7 bases, with 9 bases spanning the gap. The full variable domain, its missing parts supplied by reference TRBV15 and TRBJ1-5, is DAMVIQNPRYQVTQFGKPVTLSCSQTLNHNVMYWYQQKSSQAPKLLFHYYDKDFNNEADTPDNFQSRRPNTSFCFLDIRSPGLGDTAMYLCATSRQGMQPQHFGDGTRLSIL.

This clone was detected once. V gene TRBV7-9 combines with J gene TRBJ1-1; possible D gene TRBD1, 5 bases. The V and J ends lost 7 bases and 2 bases respectively, with 17 bases between them. Germline assignment: CDR1 SEHNR and CDR2 FQNEAQ (reference sequence). CDR3 length: 15 amino acids. The CDR3 here is CASTTVGQGNTEAFF. In DNA, the CDR3 is TGTGCCAGCACTACGGTGGGGCAGGGAAACACTGAAGCTTTCTTT.

This sequence joins TRBV5-1 and TRBJ2-5, with 7 bases fitting TRBD2. Germline V gives CDR1 SGHRS, CDR2 YFSETQ. There are 14 residues in the CDR3. J was trimmed by 2 bases and V by 3 bases; bases with no gene match: 4. The CDR3 sequence is CASSSGRGQETQYF. The CDR3, as DNA: TGCGCCAGCAGCTCGGGGAGGGGTCAAGAGACCCAGTACTTC.

The rearrangement uses TRBV15 and TRBJ2-3, with TRBD2 matching over 11 bases. With V trimmed by 0 bases and J by 2 bases, 4 bases remained unmatched. The CDR3 runs 17 residues. The germline V gene encodes CDR1 LNHNV and CDR2 YYDKDF (reference sequence). As DNA, the CDR3 is TGTGCCACCAGCAGAGAACTAGCGGGAGTCCCCACAGATACGCAGTATTTT. It yields the protein CATSRELAGVPTDTQYF.

CDR3 nucleotides: TGTGCCAGCAGCATACAGGGGACGGATGAAAAACTGTTTTTT. It specifies CASSIQGTDEKLFF. V gene TRBV5-5 combines with J gene TRBJ1-4, with TRBD1 identical over 7 bases. Trimming took 4 bases from V and 6 from J; bases not matched to a gene: 6. The CDR3 covers 14 residues. Germline V gene lookup returns CDR1 SGHKS and CDR2 YYEKEE (reference sequence). Using reference TRBV5-5 and TRBJ1-4 for the parts outside the CDR3, the full variable domain is DAGVTQSPTHLIKTRGQQVTLRCSPISGHKSVSWYQQVLGQGPQFIFQYYEKEERGRGNFPDRFSARQFPNYSSELNVNALLLGDSALYLCASSIQGTDEKLFFGSGTQLSVL.

V gene TRBV6-5 combines with J gene TRBJ1-1; perhaps TRBD1 as D (5 bases). The V and J ends lost 6 bases and 3 bases respectively, with 14 bases between them. This CDR3 contains 14 residues. From germline, CDR1 is MNHEY and CDR2 SVGAGI. CDR3: CASRPGGRYTEAFF. The DNA of the CDR3 is TGTGCCAGCAGACCCGGGGGGAGGTACACTGAAGCTTTCTTT.

The J gene is TRBJ2-1, the V gene TRBV2; D remains unclear. Germline-derived CDR1 and CDR2 are SNHLY and FYNNEI. This CDR3 comprises 11 residues. V was trimmed by 5 bases and J by 4 bases, leaving 3 bases between them. CDR3 sequence: CASSQYNEQFF. CDR3 bases: TGTGCCAGCAGTCAGTACAATGAGCAGTTCTTC.